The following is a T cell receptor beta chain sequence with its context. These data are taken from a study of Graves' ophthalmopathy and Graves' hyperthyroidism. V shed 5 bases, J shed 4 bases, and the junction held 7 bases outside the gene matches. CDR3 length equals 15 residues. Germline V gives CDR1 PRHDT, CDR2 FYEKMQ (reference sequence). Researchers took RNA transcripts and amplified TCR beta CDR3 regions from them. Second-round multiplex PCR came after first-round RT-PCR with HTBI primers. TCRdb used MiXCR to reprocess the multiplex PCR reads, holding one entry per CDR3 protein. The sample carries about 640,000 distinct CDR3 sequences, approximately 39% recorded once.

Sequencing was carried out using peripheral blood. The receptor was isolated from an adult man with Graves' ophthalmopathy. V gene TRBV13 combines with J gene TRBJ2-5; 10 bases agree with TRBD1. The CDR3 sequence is CASSQRTGGRETQYF. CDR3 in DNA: TGTGCCAGCAGCCAAAGGACAGGGGGGAGAGAGACCCAGTACTTC.